This T cell receptor beta chain is drawn from a study of T cell changes during pregnancy in multiple sclerosis. Clones were read by immunoSEQ multiplex PCR, and TCRdb kept only the in-frame ones, dropping some. This sample has over 45,000 clones, with roughly 85% found just once. The CDR3 consists of 16 residues. Germline V gene data show CDR1 as SGHDN and CDR2 as FVKESK. Losses at the gene ends were 4 bases for V and 0 bases for J; bases not matched to a gene: 9. The J gene is TRBJ2-7, the V gene TRBV14; 7 nucleotides agree with TRBD1. Sequenced here: CD4+ T cells from peripheral blood mononuclear cells, sampled in the second trimester of pregnancy. This receptor was obtained from a female donor with multiple sclerosis, enrolled in a pregnancy study. CDR3 loop: CASSPRQGPLSYEQYF. CDR3 coding DNA: TGTGCCAGCAGCCCACGACAGGGTCCTCTCTCCTACGAGCAGTACTTC.